This T cell receptor beta chain is drawn from a study of blood T cell repertoires in COVID-19 (dated by TCRdb to between 2020 and 2021). With respect to the entire study: Samples covering the acute and convalescent phases of COVID-19 were provided by collaborators in the United States, Italy and Spain. The material from the prospective study consisted of cDNA or gDNA derived from T cells, B-cell-depleted T cells, or PBMCs. Subjects who had been exposed to COVID-19, were actively infected with it, or had recovered from it provided the deeply sampled blood TCRbeta repertoires that made up the dataset. The repertoires were released in a freely available public database meant as a resource for research on the immune response to SARS-CoV-2. The sample metadata nearly always contained a de-identified subject ID, COVID-19 status, age in years and sex. Where available, HLA class I and class II types were obtained from metadata supplied by the sample provider rather than from assay-based typing. Samples came from the ongoing ImmuneRACE study (first 160 participants) plus 1,254 subjects from 6 global collaborators. The research as a whole found: How much clinical and demographic metadata was included differed by source and by participant, and the metadata was provided uncurated.

For this clone: The antigen it recognizes is unknown. It has no much larger one-base neighbor in the sample; base qualities were not kept.

TCRbeta CDR3 regions were amplified from genomic DNA using the immunoSEQ Assay, a bias-controlled multiplex PCR. On the study's bioinformatics: Nucleated cell counts per sample were estimated from amplification of reference gene primers within the assay. To quantify the absolute abundance of each unique TCRbeta CDR3 rearrangement, sequence reads were collapsed and filtered. Productive Simpson clonality was computed per sample as the square root of Simpson's diversity index over productive rearrangements. This is the immuneACCESS table as TCRdb keeps it, with only in-frame sequences that have V and J called. A part of the clones is gone; compared with another copy, unresolved V genes explain less than half, and the rest is unexplained. V, J and clone size are those of that table, while D and trimming were read from the DNA. Across this sample there are around 120,000 clones, with about four fifths seen only once. The ten largest clones take up roughly 10% of the sample.

Collaborating institutions collected whole blood in K2EDTA tubes following their own protocols. For TCRbeta analysis, collaborators shipped samples in one of three forms: frozen whole blood, isolated PBMCs, or DNA extracted from either of those sample types. Inclusive of the bounding cysteine and phenylalanine, the CDR3 is 14 residues long. Only CDR3 DNA is held: 42 bases, read in frame from base 1. The germline V and J ends show losses of 6 bases and 2 bases respectively, and no gene match explains 6 bases of the junction. The germline V gene encodes CDR1 MNHEY and CDR2 SVGAGI. The material sequenced was peripheral blood. The clonotype comes from a man aged 40-49 years with active or convalescent COVID-19. Recombination joined TRBV6-5 with TRBJ1-1; 7 bases in the middle match TRBD1. The DNA reads as follows: TGTGCCAGCAGAACAGGGGACCCTAACACTGAAGCTTTCTTT. This codes for CASRTGDPNTEAFF.